Below are 15 T cell receptor beta chains sequenced from a single sample in a study of radiotherapy plus CTLA-4 blockade in lung cancer. TCRdb keeps only in-frame clones here, not all; method: immunoSEQ multiplex PCR. Of about 110,000 clones listed, approximately 81% were seen once; the top ten hold approximately 2.5%. The specimen comprised peripheral blood, sampled from a patient treated with radiotherapy plus ipilimumab. Receptors originate from a human donor with non-small cell lung cancer that progressed on radiotherapy plus ipilimumab. Some clones in this sample may be carry-over from other donors' samples.

The V and J genes are TRBV4-1 and TRBJ2-1; 13 bases are shared with TRBD2. The J segment lost 5 bases and the V segment lost 1 base, leaving 17 bases of the junction unmatched. Germline V gene lookup returns CDR1 MGHRA and CDR2 YSYEKL. The CDR3 extends over 21 amino acids. DNA of the CDR3: TGCGCCAGCAGCCAAGCCCGGGGGGGACTAGCGGGGATATCTAGGAACAATGAGCAGTTCTTC. Amino acids: CASSQARGGLAGISRNNEQFF.

The rearrangement joins TRBV14 to TRBJ2-7, with unresolved D. Germline V gene lookup returns CDR1 SGHDN and CDR2 FVKESK. The CDR3 totals 12 residues. Trimming removed 2 bases at V and 2 bases at J, with 4 bases between. The CDR3 is CASSQLPYEQYF. As DNA, the CDR3 is TGTGCCAGCAGCCAACTACCCTACGAGCAGTACTTC.

CDR3 residues: CASSPALDSGNTIYF. DNA of the CDR3: TGTGCCAGCAGCCCCGCATTAGACTCTGGAAACACCATATATTTT. V and J are TRBV7-9 and TRBJ1-3; D is ambiguous. The CDR3 contains 15 residues. In germline, CDR1 is SEHNR, CDR2 FQNEAQ (reference sequence). Trimming left V 5 bases short and J 0 bases short, with 11 bases between.

V usage is TRBV18 and J usage is TRBJ2-3, with no clear D. The V end lost 2 bases, the J end lost 4 bases, and 4 bases lay between the germline ends. Looked up from germline, CDR1 is KGHSH and CDR2 is LQKENI. The CDR3 totals 12 residues. The CDR3 DNA sequence: TGTGCCAGCTCACCAGACTCAGATACGCAGTATTTT. Protein: CASSPDSDTQYF.

The V gene is TRBV29-1, the J gene TRBJ1-2; D may be TRBD1 (6 bases). V lost 3 bases and J lost 4, with 21 bases in between. The CDR3 length is 16 residues. Germline CDR1 is SQVTM and CDR2 is ANQGSEA. The CDR3 nucleotides are TGCAGCGTTGATTTGTCCCAACAGGGTGGTAGCTATGGCTACACCTTC. The encoded protein is CSVDLSQQGGSYGYTF. Full variable domain (rest looked up from reference TRBV29-1 and TRBJ1-2): SAVISQKPSRDICQRGTSLTIQCQVDSQVTMMFWYRQQPGQSLTLIATANQGSEATYESGFVIDKFPISRPNLTFSTLTVSNMSPEDSSIYLCSVDLSQQGGSYGYTFGSGTRLTVV.

V is TRBV6-1 and J is TRBJ1-1; D remains unclear. Trimming took off 5 bases at V and 0 bases at J, with 10 bases between the two ends. CDR3 length equals 14 residues. Germline CDR1 is MNHNS and CDR2 is SASEGT. The CDR3, as DNA: TGTGCCAGCAGTTCAAATATCATGAACACTGAAGCTTTCTTT. Translating gives CASSSNIMNTEAFF.

This chain connects TRBV18 to TRBJ2-3; no definite D call. The CDR3 sequence is 15 residues long. Per the germline V gene, CDR1 is KGHSH and CDR2 is LQKENI. Trimming pared 0 bases from V and 2 bases from J, leaving 9 bases between. CDR3 bases: TGTGCCAGCTCACCACCTACAAGTAACACAGATACGCAGTATTTT. Residues: CASSPPTSNTDTQYF.

The rearrangement links TRBV28 to TRBJ1-4; D unclear. Germline CDR1 is MDHEN and CDR2 is SYDVKM. There are 14 residues in the CDR3. V was clipped by 10 bases and J by 0 bases, with 12 bases between them. The CDR3 is CATHPQATNEKLFF. The CDR3 bases are TGTGCCACCCACCCTCAAGCAACTAATGAAAAACTGTTTTTT.

The chain employs TRBV7-2 and TRBJ1-5; D gene unclear. The CDR3 consists of 15 residues. CDR1 and CDR2 (germline): SGHTA, FQGNSA. The germline V and J ends were trimmed by 5 bases and 6 bases, with 17 bases remaining between them. CDR3 DNA: TGTGCCAGCAGCCTACAATCCCACATTGGTCAGCCCCAGCATTTT. Translating it yields CASSLQSHIGQPQHF.

The chain is built from TRBV28 and TRBJ2-6; 7 positions match TRBD1. Germline CDR1 MDHEN, CDR2 SYDVKM. Losses at the gene ends were 7 bases for V and 1 base for J; bases not matched to a gene: 7. CDR3 length: 16 amino acids. CDR3 amino acids: CASTPRGFSGANVLTF. CDR3 DNA: TGTGCCAGCACCCCCAGGGGGTTTTCTGGGGCCAACGTCCTGACTTTC. The variable domain in full, with the rest retrieved from reference TRBV28 and TRBJ2-6, is DVKVTQSSRYLVKRTGEKVFLECVQDMDHENMFWYRQDPGLGLRLIYFSYDVKMKEKGDIPEGYSVSREKKERFSLILESASTNQTSMYLCASTPRGFSGANVLTFGAGSRLTVL.

This clone has more than one count but fewer than ten. The chain employs TRBV6-5 and TRBJ1-3; D is undetermined. Trimming took off 6 bases at V and 2 bases at J, with 11 bases between the two ends. There are 14 residues in the CDR3. CDR1 MNHEY and CDR2 SVGAGI come from the germline V gene. In nucleotides, the CDR3 is TGTGCCAGCAGGCAGGCCGGGGCTGGAAACACCATATATTTT. It yields the protein CASRQAGAGNTIYF.

The genes are TRBV7-2 and TRBJ2-1; TRBD2 matches at 15 bases. V shed 5 bases and J 14 bases; nucleotides not matched to a gene: 4. This CDR3 region has 13 residues. The V gene's germline CDR1 is SGHTA and CDR2 FQGNSA. The CDR3 bases are TGTGCCAGCAGCCCCGGACTAGCGGGGGGGAAGTTCTTC. Translated, it gives CASSPGLAGGKFF.

The CDR3 sequence is CASSQVRQAVEKLFF. CDR3 nucleotides: TGCGCCAGCAGCCAAGTCAGACAGGCCGTTGAAAAACTGTTTTTT. This chain uses TRBV4-3 with TRBJ1-4; D possibly corresponds to TRBD1 (6 bases). The CDR3 has 15 amino acids. Germline CDR1 is LGHNA and CDR2 is YSLEER. Trimming removed 1 base from V and 7 bases from J, with 13 bases in between.

The V call is TRBV6-5, the J call TRBJ2-5; D unresolved. Germline loops: CDR1 MNHEY, CDR2 SVGAGI. The CDR3 is 14 residues long. Trimming took off 6 bases at V and 0 bases at J, with 11 bases between the two ends. CDR3 bases: TGTGCCAGCAGCCGACGGAACAACCAAGAGACCCAGTACTTC. Its translation: CASSRRNNQETQYF.

The chain is built from TRBV11-3 and TRBJ2-2; D is unresolved. The germline V and J ends were trimmed by 5 bases and 2 bases, with 6 bases remaining between them. The CDR3 runs to 13 residues. Germline V gives CDR1 SGHNT, CDR2 YENEEA. Here the CDR3 reads CASSPVNTGELFF. The CDR3 DNA follows: TGTGCCAGCAGCCCAGTAAACACCGGGGAGCTGTTTTTT.